This T cell receptor beta chain was identified during a study of radiation and T cells in renal cell carcinoma. At least ten counts were recorded for this clone. Treatment in this sample: 15 Gy SBRT to primary tumor, nephrectomy 4 weeks later. Assay: immunoSEQ multiplex PCR; the TCRdb copy retains only in-frame clones and omits some. This sample has 15,000 to 20,000 clones; roughly 58% occur once, and the top ten carry 12%. Germline lookup yields CDR1 SGHAT and CDR2 FQNNGV. The V end lost 2 bases, the J end lost 5 bases, and 12 bases lay between the germline ends. There are 14 residues in the CDR3. The TCR was taken from a man in his fifties with renal cell carcinoma. The chain links TRBV11-2 to TRBJ2-5; D is ambiguous. The sample consisted of tumor tissue, taken from a patient whose treatment included radiotherapy and nephrectomy. CDR3 nucleotide sequence: TGTGCCAGCAGCTTATCGCTGGTAGGGGAGACCCAGTACTTC. This translates into CASSLSLVGETQYF.